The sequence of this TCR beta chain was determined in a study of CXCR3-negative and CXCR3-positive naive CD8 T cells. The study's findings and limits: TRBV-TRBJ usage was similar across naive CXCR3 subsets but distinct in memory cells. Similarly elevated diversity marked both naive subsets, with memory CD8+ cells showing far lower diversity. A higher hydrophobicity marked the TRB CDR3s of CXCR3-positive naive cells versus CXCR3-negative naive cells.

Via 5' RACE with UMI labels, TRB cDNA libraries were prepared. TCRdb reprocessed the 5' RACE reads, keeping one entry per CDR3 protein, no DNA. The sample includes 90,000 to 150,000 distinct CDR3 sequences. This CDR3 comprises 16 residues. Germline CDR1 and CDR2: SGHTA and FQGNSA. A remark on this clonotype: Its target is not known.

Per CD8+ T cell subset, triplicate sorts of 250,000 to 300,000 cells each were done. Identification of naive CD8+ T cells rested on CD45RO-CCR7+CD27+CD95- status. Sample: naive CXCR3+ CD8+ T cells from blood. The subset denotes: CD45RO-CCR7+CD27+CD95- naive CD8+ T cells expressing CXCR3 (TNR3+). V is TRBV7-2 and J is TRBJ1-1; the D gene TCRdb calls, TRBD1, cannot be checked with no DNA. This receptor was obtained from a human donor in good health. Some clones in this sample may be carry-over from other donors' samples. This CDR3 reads CASSPDSLRDNTEAFF.